The 2 T cell receptor beta chains below all came from one sample that was sequenced in a study of blood T cell repertoires in COVID-19. Data came from immunoSEQ multiplex PCR; TCRdb stores just in-frame clones and leaves some out. Among fewer than 350,000 clones listed, approximately 86% were seen once. Sample: peripheral blood. The receptors shown here come from a man aged 18 to 30 with active or convalescent COVID-19.

The V and J genes are TRBV2 and TRBJ2-7; D unclear. V lost 6 bases to trimming and J lost 0 bases, with 9 bases between them. The germline CDR1 and CDR2 sequences are SNHLY and FYNNEI. The CDR3 length is 13 residues. For the CDR3, the DNA is TGTGCCAGCAGCCCGGTACCCTCCTACGAGCAGTACTTC. Amino acid sequence: CASSPVPSYEQYF.

The J gene is TRBJ1-1, the V gene TRBV27; 8 positions match TRBD1. The CDR3 consists of 14 residues. Looked up from germline, CDR1 is MNHEY and CDR2 is SMNVEV (reference sequence). Trimming cost V 7 bases and J 10 bases; bases outside gene matches: 14. CDR3: CASTRGAGGEGAFF. CDR3 coding DNA: TGTGCCAGCACCCGGGGGGCAGGGGGCGAGGGAGCTTTCTTT.